This TCR beta chain is drawn from a study of blood T cell repertoires in COVID-19. Study-wide background: Sites across the United States, Italy and Spain contributed samples from acute and convalescent COVID-19. PBMCs, B-cell-depleted T cells, or T cells were the source of the cDNA or gDNA that made up the material.

The CDR3 contains 16 residues. Germline CDR1 MDHEN, CDR2 SYDVKM. Deletions cut 6 bases from V and 4 bases from J, with 21 bases between. Original processing methods: Counts of nucleated cells, estimated from reference gene primer amplification, were obtained. Using immunoSEQ multiplex PCR, the repertoire was profiled, and TCRdb retains in-frame clones only, with some absent. D and trimming were read from the DNA, whereas the V and J calls and clone size are those reported in that table. This sample has 99,000 or so clones, with over 80% found just once. The specimen was peripheral blood. The sequence derives from a man aged 50 to 60 with acute or convalescent COVID-19. The V gene is TRBV28, the J gene TRBJ2-5; D possibly corresponds to TRBD2 (6 bases). The CDR3 DNA is TGTGCCAGCAGGAACCGACAAGGGACTTTAGCAGAGACCCAGTACTTC. Amino acid sequence: CASRNRQGTLAETQYF. Looking up the rest from reference TRBV28 and TRBJ2-5 gives the full variable domain: DVKVTQSSRYLVKRTGEKVFLECVQDMDHENMFWYRQDPGLGLRLIYFSYDVKMKEKGDIPEGYSVSREKKERFSLILESASTNQTSMYLCASRNRQGTLAETQYFGPGTRLLVL.